This T cell receptor beta chain derives from a study of radiotherapy plus CTLA-4 blockade in lung cancer. This clone has a handful of counts. At one end the junction does not follow the germline gene, possibly because of a read error. Produced via immunoSEQ multiplex PCR; TCRdb's table is partial and in-frame only. The data hold roughly 69,000 clones, with less than 85% observed a single time. CDR1 SGHRS and CDR2 YFSETQ come from the germline V gene. The CDR3 runs 16 residues. The sequence came from a human donor with non-small cell lung cancer whose response to radiotherapy plus ipilimumab could not be evaluated. Some clones in this sample may be carry-over from other donors' samples. The chain links TRBV5-1 to TRBJ1-2, with 11 bases identical to TRBD1. Sequencing used peripheral blood, obtained from a patient treated with radiotherapy plus ipilimumab. The CDR3 coding sequence is TGTGCCAGCAGCGGCGCCCGCGGGACAGGGGGCTATGGCTACACCTTC. This encodes CASSGARGTGGYGYTF.